This entry describes one T cell receptor (beta chain). Other DNA sequences within the sample encode an identical CDR3. Trimming pared 1 base from V and 3 bases from J, leaving 6 bases between. This CDR3 spans 13 amino acids. Germline V CDR1 and CDR2: LGHDT, YNNKEL (reference sequence). Across 20 to 25 US areas, participants ranged in age from roughly 18 to 95 years. Donors were grouped by their self-reported clinical history. Donors in Cohort 3 who had recovered were those with two negative PCRs, healthcare professional clearance, or resolution of their symptoms. The data belong to a study of blood T cell repertoires in COVID-19. Assay: immunoSEQ multiplex PCR; the TCRdb copy retains only in-frame clones and omits some. The profile shows around 450,000 clones, about nine tenths of them singletons.

V and J are TRBV3-1 (or the pseudogene TRBV3-2) and TRBJ1-2; unclear D gene. Specimen: PBMCs or T cells enriched from blood (not recorded which). This receptor was identified in a woman between 18 and 30 years old who had recovered from COVID-19. CDR3 region: CASSQGRDYGYTF. As DNA, the CDR3 is TGTGCCAGCAGCCAAGGGAGGGACTATGGCTACACCTTC.